This T cell receptor beta chain was captured by sequencing in a study of CD8 T cells in ankylosing spondylitis. In its sample, this clonotype was seen many times. Its antigen remains unknown. Study outcomes and limitations: Eight highly homologous variants made up a TCR beta motif, and this motif appeared characteristic of ankylosing spondylitis blood. Matched ankylosing spondylitis synovial fluid reportedly contained a significantly enriched population of disease-linked clones.

CDR3 length: 14 amino acids. Germline values: CDR1 SGHTA, CDR2 FQGNSA. V gave up 6 bases and J gave up 1 base, with 13 bases separating them. Quantitative barcoded 5'-RACE was used to prepare TCR beta libraries. TCRdb re-analysed the 5' RACE reads in MiXCR, keeping a single row per CDR3 protein. The table records 300,000 to 400,000 distinct CDR3 sequences, about 9.9% of them present only once. This receptor was taken from a female donor with ankylosing spondylitis or in good health (not recorded which). V gene TRBV7-2 combines with J gene TRBJ2-7, with a possible D match to TRBD1 (6 bases). Sequencing input: blood, either unsorted or a sorted T cell fraction (not recorded which). The chain's CDR3 is CASSPDRRSYEQYF. The CDR3, as DNA: TGTGCCAGCAGTCCTGACAGGAGGTCCTACGAGCAGTACTTC.